What follows is one TCR beta chain and its context. The sample originates from a study of blood T cell repertoires in COVID-19. Study-level background: Samples representing acute and convalescent COVID-19 were sourced from the United States, Italy and Spain. T cells, B-cell-depleted T cells, or PBMCs provided the cDNA or gDNA that served as material.

There are 14 residues in the CDR3. Trimming took 5 bases from V and 5 from J; bases not matched to a gene: 6. The germline V gene has CDR1 SGHTA and CDR2 FQGNSA. Methods used by the authors: Amplification from reference gene primers served as the basis for estimated nucleated cell counts. Clones were read by immunoSEQ multiplex PCR, and TCRdb kept only the in-frame ones, dropping some. The DNA gave D and trimming, while V, J and clone size come from that table. This table has about 230,000 clones, 75% to 90% appearing once. The clonotype was recovered from a woman aged 70 to 79 with active or convalescent COVID-19. This chain connects TRBV7-2 to TRBJ2-1; 7 bases fit TRBD2. The specimen was peripheral blood. The CDR3 DNA follows: TGTGCCAGCAGCGGATCCGGGACTAACAATGAGCAGTTCTTC. Amino acids: CASSGSGTNNEQFF.